This T cell receptor beta chain was captured by sequencing in a study of monozygotic twins with inflammatory bowel disease. TCRdb re-analyzed the 5' RACE reads; it lists each CDR3 protein once, without DNA. Here the sample table reports approximately 210,000 distinct CDR3 sequences. CDR1 is SGHTA, CDR2 FQGNSA, per germline. The CDR3 covers 15 residues. The sample taken for sequencing was blood. The V call is TRBV7-2, the J call TRBJ1-3. The receptor comes from a human donor with ulcerative colitis or Crohn's disease, or a healthy co-twin of an affected twin (not recorded which). The CDR3 spells CASSLMGASGNTIYF.